This T cell receptor beta chain stems from a study of CD8 T cells in ankylosing spondylitis. Study-level points and caveats: Past research had described some motif variants in reactive arthritis synovial fluid and blood. The study looked at matched synovial fluid samples from ankylosing spondylitis patients. Disease-linked clones were reported to be significantly enriched there. Typical of ankylosing spondylitis blood, it appeared, was a TCR beta motif of 7 or 8 highly homologous variants.

A quantitative 5'-RACE method, one with molecular barcodes, was used to make TCR beta libraries. Each CDR3 protein gets one entry after TCRdb re-called the 5' RACE reads with MiXCR. The sample lists 400,000 or so distinct CDR3 sequences, more than 25% occurring once. Of note for this clonotype: The antigen remains undetermined.

The V and J ends lost 1 base and 5 bases, in that order; junction bases with no gene match: 5. This CDR3 is built from 15 residues. Looked up from germline, CDR1 is SGDLS and CDR2 is YYNGEE. The TCR originated in a male donor with ankylosing spondylitis. The chain employs TRBV9 and TRBJ1-1; 10 bases are shared with TRBD1. The sequencing sample was made of blood, either unsorted or a sorted T cell fraction (not recorded which). CDR3 residues: CASSVSGTGVTEAFF. The CDR3 nucleotides read TGTGCCAGCAGCGTAAGCGGGACAGGGGTGACTGAAGCTTTCTTT.